A selection of T cell receptor beta chains follows, all from one sample in a study of blood T cells in healthy people across ages. Via MiXCR, TCRdb re-called the 5' RACE reads, giving one row per CDR3 protein. Here the sample spans around 940,000 distinct CDR3 sequences, just over 50% being singletons. The sample comprised blood. The receptors were sampled from a woman in her sixties in good health. CDR3s include the opening cysteine and the closing phenylalanine or tryptophan. Fields, in order: clone size, V gene, D gene, J gene, CDR3 protein, CDR3 DNA. A D gene is named only where the DNA matches it firmly. Where a row states a size, it is once, few, many or the class of an expanded clone; other rows omit it.

abundance: -; v_gene: TRBV4-1; d_gene: -; j_gene: TRBJ2-3; CDR3aa: CASSQDSGKITDTQYF; CDR3nt: TGCGCCAGCAGCCAGGACAGCGGAAAAATCACAGATACGCAGTATTTT
abundance: few; v_gene: TRBV10-2; d_gene: -; j_gene: TRBJ2-7; CDR3aa: CASSDLVAATYEQYF; CDR3nt: TGCGCCAGCAGTGATCTGGTAGCGGCTACCTACGAGCAGTACTTC
abundance: -; v_gene: TRBV20-1; d_gene: -; j_gene: TRBJ1-5; CDR3aa: CSARERGRGNQPQHF; CDR3nt: TGCAGTGCTAGAGAGAGAGGGAGGGGAAATCAGCCCCAGCATTTT
abundance: -; v_gene: TRBV5-5; d_gene: TRBD2; j_gene: TRBJ2-5; CDR3aa: CASSATSGRAREQYF; CDR3nt: TGTGCCAGCAGCGCGACTAGCGGGAGGGCTAGAGAGCAGTACTTC
abundance: -; v_gene: TRBV20-1; d_gene: -; j_gene: TRBJ1-1; CDR3aa: CSARGSFTEAFF; CDR3nt: TGCAGTGCCCGAGGGTCCTTCACTGAAGCTTTCTTT
abundance: -; v_gene: TRBV24-1; d_gene: -; j_gene: TRBJ2-7; CDR3aa: CATSEGRNFEQYF; CDR3nt: TGTGCCACCAGTGAGGGACGGAACTTCGAGCAGTACTTC
abundance: -; v_gene: TRBV20-1; d_gene: TRBD1; j_gene: TRBJ2-7; CDR3aa: CSATGQGANYEQYF; CDR3nt: TGCAGTGCCACGGGACAGGGGGCGAACTACGAGCAGTACTTC
abundance: -; v_gene: TRBV5-6; d_gene: -; j_gene: TRBJ1-2; CDR3aa: CASSLEPRSDYGYTF; CDR3nt: TGTGCCAGCAGCTTGGAACCCAGATCGGACTATGGCTACACCTTC
abundance: -; v_gene: TRBV12-3/TRBV12-4; d_gene: TRBD2; j_gene: TRBJ2-7; CDR3aa: CASRTHRTSGNYEQYF; CDR3nt: TGTGCCAGCAGGACCCATCGGACTAGCGGGAACTACGAGCAGTACTTC
abundance: -; v_gene: TRBV20-1; d_gene: -; j_gene: TRBJ2-3; CDR3aa: CSARSEASTDTQYF; CDR3nt: TGCAGTGCTAGAAGCGAAGCTAGCACAGATACGCAGTATTTT
abundance: -; v_gene: TRBV2; d_gene: -; j_gene: TRBJ1-2; CDR3aa: CASRPSPTGTGYTF; CDR3nt: TGTGCCAGCAGACCCAGTCCGACGGGGACTGGCTACACCTTC
abundance: few; v_gene: TRBV7-6; d_gene: -; j_gene: TRBJ2-3; CDR3aa: CASSRSSVGTDTQYF; CDR3nt: TGTGCCAGCAGCCGTTCTAGCGTGGGCACAGATACGCAGTATTTT
abundance: few; v_gene: TRBV20-1; d_gene: -; j_gene: TRBJ2-1; CDR3aa: CSARPFEAGGYNEQFF; CDR3nt: TGCAGTGCTAGACCCTTTGAGGCAGGGGGGTACAATGAGCAGTTCTTC
abundance: few; v_gene: TRBV11-2; d_gene: -; j_gene: TRBJ2-7; CDR3aa: CASSSRRIPYEQYF; CDR3nt: TGTGCCAGCAGCTCGAGACGGATACCCTACGAGCAGTACTTC
abundance: -; v_gene: TRBV10-3; d_gene: TRBD1; j_gene: TRBJ2-7; CDR3aa: CAIKDRGDYEQYF; CDR3nt: TGTGCCATCAAGGACAGGGGGGACTACGAGCAGTACTTC
abundance: -; v_gene: TRBV7-2; d_gene: TRBD2; j_gene: TRBJ2-7; CDR3aa: CASSLGGLAGAHEQYF; CDR3nt: TGTGCCAGCAGCTTGGGGGGACTAGCGGGAGCCCACGAGCAGTACTTC
abundance: -; v_gene: TRBV13; d_gene: TRBD1; j_gene: TRBJ2-7; CDR3aa: CASSLGYTGVIHEQYF; CDR3nt: TGTGCCAGCAGCTTAGGGTATACAGGGGTTATCCACGAGCAGTACTTC
abundance: -; v_gene: TRBV27; d_gene: TRBD2; j_gene: TRBJ2-4; CDR3aa: CASSLSAGEKINIQYF; CDR3nt: TGTGCCAGCAGTTTATCAGCGGGAGAAAAGATAAACATTCAGTACTTC
abundance: -; v_gene: TRBV7-9; d_gene: -; j_gene: TRBJ2-5; CDR3aa: CASSPRLDQETQYF; CDR3nt: TGTGCCAGCAGCCCCCGACTCGACCAAGAGACCCAGTACTTC
abundance: -; v_gene: TRBV7-2; d_gene: -; j_gene: TRBJ2-7; CDR3aa: CASSLGVSGYYEQYF; CDR3nt: TGTGCCAGCAGCTTAGGGGTTAGCGGATACTACGAGCAGTACTTC
abundance: -; v_gene: TRBV9; d_gene: -; j_gene: TRBJ1-2; CDR3aa: CASSAGHFNYGYTF; CDR3nt: TGTGCCAGCAGCGCGGGACACTTTAACTATGGCTACACCTTC
abundance: once; v_gene: TRBV5-1; d_gene: -; j_gene: TRBJ2-5; CDR3aa: CASSLGQPYQETQYF; CDR3nt: TGCGCCAGCAGCTTAGGCCAGCCCTACCAAGAGACCCAGTACTTC
abundance: -; v_gene: TRBV7-2; d_gene: TRBD2; j_gene: TRBJ2-1; CDR3aa: CASRGGPAYNEQFF; CDR3nt: TGTGCCAGCAGGGGAGGGCCGGCCTACAATGAGCAGTTCTTC
abundance: few; v_gene: TRBV7-9; d_gene: TRBD1; j_gene: TRBJ1-2; CDR3aa: CASSSGDRVFYGYTF; CDR3nt: TGTGCCAGCAGCTCCGGTGACAGGGTTTTCTATGGCTACACCTTC
abundance: -; v_gene: TRBV7-8; d_gene: -; j_gene: TRBJ2-5; CDR3aa: CASSPPPSRGYQETQYF; CDR3nt: TGTGCCAGCAGCCCCCCGCCCAGCAGGGGCTACCAAGAGACCCAGTACTTC
abundance: -; v_gene: TRBV4-1; d_gene: TRBD2; j_gene: TRBJ2-2; CDR3aa: CASSQPFPGRAADGELFF; CDR3nt: TGCGCCAGCAGCCAGCCTTTTCCCGGGAGGGCCGCCGACGGGGAGCTGTTTTTT